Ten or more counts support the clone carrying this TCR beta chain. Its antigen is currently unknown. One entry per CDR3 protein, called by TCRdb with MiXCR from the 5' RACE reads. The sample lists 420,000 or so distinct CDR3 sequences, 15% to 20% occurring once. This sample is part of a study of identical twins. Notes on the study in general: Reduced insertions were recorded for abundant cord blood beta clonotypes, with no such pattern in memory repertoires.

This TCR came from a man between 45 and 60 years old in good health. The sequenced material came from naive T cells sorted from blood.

The CDR3 loop is CASSLWDRVDEQYF. The DNA for the CDR3 is TGTGCCAGCAGCTTGTGGGACAGGGTCGACGAGCAGTACTTC. The V gene is TRBV11-2, the J gene TRBJ2-7; 9 nucleotides agree with TRBD1. The CDR3 sequence is 14 residues long. Trimming took 3 bases from V and 5 from J; bases not matched to a gene: 5. The germline gives CDR1 SGHAT, CDR2 FQNNGV.